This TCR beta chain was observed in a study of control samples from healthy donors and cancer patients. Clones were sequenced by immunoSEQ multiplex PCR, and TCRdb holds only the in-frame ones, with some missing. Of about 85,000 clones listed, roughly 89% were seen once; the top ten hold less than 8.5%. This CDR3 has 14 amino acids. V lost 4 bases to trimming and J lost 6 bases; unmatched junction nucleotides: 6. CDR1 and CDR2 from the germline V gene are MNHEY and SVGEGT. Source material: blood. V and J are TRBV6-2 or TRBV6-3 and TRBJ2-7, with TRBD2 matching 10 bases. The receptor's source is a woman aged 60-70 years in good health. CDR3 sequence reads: CASSSSGSFPEQYF. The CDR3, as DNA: TGTGCCAGCAGTTCTAGCGGGAGCTTTCCCGAGCAGTACTTC.